The rows below give T cell receptor beta chains drawn from one sample of a study of identical twins. Via MiXCR, TCRdb re-called the 5' RACE reads, giving one row per CDR3 protein. The table has roughly 280,000 distinct CDR3 sequences, just under 9.5% seen once; the top ten hold about 7.1%. This sample also belongs to another study, concerning yellow fever vaccine responses in identical twins.

The sample was CD8+ T cells sorted from blood. All receptors come from a woman younger than 35 in good health. Both conserved end residues are part of each CDR3. Each record gives: clone size, D gene, J gene, V gene, CDR3 DNA, CDR3 protein. A D gene is named only where the DNA matches it firmly. The size field is filled for only some rows; it gives once, few, many or a size class.

.,.,TRBJ1-2,TRBV12-3/TRBV12-4,TGTGCCAGCAGTTTAGAAACAGACTACTATGGCTACACCTTC,CASSLETDYYGYTF
.,.,TRBJ2-3,TRBV7-2,TGTGCCAGCAGCTTAAACAGGGATACAGATACGCAGTATTTT,CASSLNRDTDTQYF
.,TRBD1,TRBJ2-1,TRBV20-1,TGCAGTGCGAAGGGGGTCGAACAGGGGGCGTTGGAGCAGTTCTTC,CSAKGVEQGALEQFF
many,TRBD1,TRBJ2-7,TRBV29-1,TGCAGCGTCCGGACAGGATCCTACGAGCAGTACTTC,CSVRTGSYEQYF
many,TRBD2,TRBJ2-3,TRBV4-1,TGCGCCAGCAGCCCAGAGGGGAGGGCAGATACGCAGTATTTT,CASSPEGRADTQYF
many,TRBD1,TRBJ1-5,TRBV5-1,TGCGCCAGCAGCTTGGAGACAGGGGGCCAGCCCCAGCATTTT,CASSLETGGQPQHF
few,TRBD2,TRBJ2-5,TRBV10-3,TGTGCCATCAGTGGGGGGCTAGCGGGAGTTGGGGAGACCCAGTACTTC,CAISGGLAGVGETQYF
many,.,TRBJ2-7,TRBV5-1,TGCGCCAGCAGCCTGCGACCAAGCTCCTACGAGCAGTACTTC,CASSLRPSSYEQYF
many,TRBD2,TRBJ2-5,TRBV3-1,TGTGCCAGCAGTCACTTAGCGGGATATCAAGAGACCCAGTACTTC,CASSHLAGYQETQYF
many,.,TRBJ2-1,TRBV9,TGTGCCAGCAGCGTAGGTTTCCAGGGCGGGGTTGAGCAGTTCTTC,CASSVGFQGGVEQFF
few,.,TRBJ2-7,TRBV3-1,TGTGCCAGCAGCCACCTCCGGGACATCTCCTACGAGCAGTACTTC,CASSHLRDISYEQYF
many,.,TRBJ2-7,TRBV5-5,TGTGCCAGCAGCTTGTACAGGACTTATTCCTACGAGCAGTACTTC,CASSLYRTYSYEQYF
many,.,TRBJ1-2,TRBV6-2/TRBV6-3,TGTGCCAGCAGTTACGATCGGGGAACTAACTATGGCTACACCTTC,CASSYDRGTNYGYTF
.,TRBD2,TRBJ2-5,TRBV5-1,TGCGCCAGCAGCTTGGTGGCTAGCGGGGGAAATCCATTGACCAGGGCGCATACTGAGACCCAGTACTTC,CASSLVASGGNPLTRAHTETQYF
.,.,TRBJ2-5,TRBV10-3,TGTGCCATCAGTGAAGTGGACGGACACCAAGAGACCCAGTACTTC,CAISEVDGHQETQYF
.,TRBD1,TRBJ2-7,TRBV7-9,TGTGCCAGCAGCTGGGGGCAGGGGGCCGACTACGAGCAGTACTTC,CASSWGQGADYEQYF
.,TRBD1,TRBJ1-4,TRBV7-9,TGTGCCAGCAGCAGACAGGGGACTGAAAAACTGTTTTTT,CASSRQGTEKLFF
few,.,TRBJ2-3,TRBV4-3,TGCGCCAGCAGCCGAGGGGTGGCTCCAGATACGCAGTATTTT,CASSRGVAPDTQYF
.,TRBD1,TRBJ2-7,TRBV7-9,TGTGCCAGCAGCTTAGGAGGACAGGGGGCGGTCGAGCAGTACTTC,CASSLGGQGAVEQYF
many,.,TRBJ2-7,TRBV3-1,TGTGCCAGCAGCCCTCACCGGGACTTCTACGAGCAGTACTTC,CASSPHRDFYEQYF
many,TRBD1,TRBJ2-3,TRBV9,TGTGCCAGCAGCACCGACGGGACAGGGGGTGTCACAGATACGCAGTATTTT,CASSTDGTGGVTDTQYF
.,.,TRBJ2-7,TRBV7-8,TGTGCCAGCATCCCGAGGGAAGGGCGGGGGCCCGAGCAGTACTTC,CASIPREGRGPEQYF
.,.,TRBJ1-5,TRBV24-1,TGTGCCACCAGTGTGGGGGCAGCTCAGCCCCAGCATTTT,CATSVGAAQPQHF
few,.,TRBJ2-7,TRBV29-1,TGCAGCGTTGGTATCCTAGGATACGAGCAGTACTTC,CSVGILGYEQYF
.,TRBD1,TRBJ2-1,TRBV9,TGTGCCAGCAGCGGACAGGGGAGGAGGCAGTTCTTC,CASSGQGRRQFF
many,.,TRBJ2-1,TRBV12-3/TRBV12-4,TGTGCCAGCAGTCCACTGGGATCCCTCTACAATGAGCAGTTCTTC,CASSPLGSLYNEQFF
many,.,TRBJ2-2,TRBV6-4,TGTGCCAGCAGTGACAAGAACACCGGGGAGCTGTTTTTT,CASSDKNTGELFF
many,.,TRBJ2-1,TRBV5-1,TGCGCCAGCAGCTTGTTTGGCTCCTACAATGAGCAGTTCTTC,CASSLFGSYNEQFF
few,TRBD2,TRBJ2-1,TRBV4-3,TGCGCCAGCAGCCGGAAACTAGCGGGGGGCCAACACAATGAGCAGTTCTTC,CASSRKLAGGQHNEQFF
many,.,TRBJ2-2,TRBV20-1,TGCAGTGCTAGAGATGGCCAGGACACCGGGGAGCTGTTTTTT,CSARDGQDTGELFF
few,.,TRBJ1-5,TRBV28,TGTGCCAGCAGTTCCTTCGGGGGAATGAGAAAAAGTCAGCCCCAGCATTTT,CASSSFGGMRKSQPQHF
.,.,TRBJ1-2,TRBV3-1,TGTGCCAGCAGCCAAGAGATTGGAGGGGACTGGATAAGCGGCTACACCTTC,CASSQEIGGDWISGYTF
.,TRBD1,TRBJ2-7,TRBV7-9,TGTGCCAGCAGCCCCACGACAGGGTGGACCTACGAGCAGTACTTC,CASSPTTGWTYEQYF
.,.,TRBJ2-7,TRBV21-1,TGTGCCAGCAGCAGCCCGGGACTAGCGGGCTTGCACGATGGGGAGCAGTACTTC,CASSSPGLAGLHDGEQYF
many,TRBD1,TRBJ2-5,TRBV11-1,TGTGCCAGCAGCGATGTACGGGACAGCCGAGAGACCCAGTACTTC,CASSDVRDSRETQYF
many,.,TRBJ2-3,TRBV10-3,TGTGCCATCACCCTCACCGGACAGAGCACAGATACGCAGTATTTT,CAITLTGQSTDTQYF
many,.,TRBJ2-6,TRBV27,TGTGCCAGCAGTTCCCCTCCTGCCTCTGGGGCCAACGTCCTGACTTTC,CASSSPPASGANVLTF
many,TRBD1,TRBJ2-2,TRBV10-3,TGTGCCATCAGGGGGACAGGTGTGGAGCACGGGGAGCTGTTTTTT,CAIRGTGVEHGELFF
few,TRBD1,TRBJ2-7,TRBV4-3,TGCGCCAGCAGCCAAGAGCAGGGGGCTACACACTACGAGCAGTACTTC,CASSQEQGATHYEQYF
few,TRBD1,TRBJ1-2,TRBV27,TGTGCCAGCAGTTTTGGACAGGGGTTCGGCTACACCTTC,CASSFGQGFGYTF
.,.,TRBJ2-1,TRBV7-2,TGTGCCAGCAGCTTAGAGTTTGGGAGACGGGCTTACAATGAGCAGTTCTTC,CASSLEFGRRAYNEQFF
few,TRBD2,TRBJ2-1,TRBV29-1,TGCAGCGTTGAAAGGACCGCCATTTTCCTAGCGGGAGACTCCTACAATGAGCAGTTCTTC,CSVERTAIFLAGDSYNEQFF
many,.,TRBJ2-5,TRBV29-1,TGCAGCGTTGATACAGGAATCCAAGAGACCCAGTACTTC,CSVDTGIQETQYF
few,TRBD1,TRBJ2-3,TRBV4-3,TGCGCCAGCAGCTCTAGACAGGGGACAGATACGCAGTATTTT,CASSSRQGTDTQYF
many,.,TRBJ2-2,TRBV5-1,TGCGCCAGCAGCTGGACCTCCGGCACCGGGGAGCTGTTTTTT,CASSWTSGTGELFF
.,.,TRBJ2-1,TRBV7-9,TGTGCCAGCAGCTTCCCAGGGCGCAATGAGCAGTTCTTC,CASSFPGRNEQFF
many,.,TRBJ2-7,TRBV7-3,TGTGCCAGCAGCTTACTCAGGGAAGGGGAGCAGTACTTC,CASSLLREGEQYF
.,TRBD1,TRBJ2-2,TRBV3-1,TGTGCCAGCAGCCAAGACAGGGGGTCCAGTGGCACCGGGGAGCTGTTTTTT,CASSQDRGSSGTGELFF
many,.,TRBJ1-5,TRBV28,TGTGCCAGCAGCCCCTTTGGAACGGAGCCCCAGCATTTT,CASSPFGTEPQHF
.,.,TRBJ2-7,TRBV20-1,TGCAGTGCTCTGGAGGGGACAGCCTACGAGCAGTACTTC,CSALEGTAYEQYF
few,TRBD1,TRBJ2-3,TRBV7-7,TGTGCTAGCAGCTTAGGGACAGGGCCAGATACGCAGTATTTT,CASSLGTGPDTQYF